Here is one TCR beta chain with its context. Its cognate antigen is unknown. The CDR3 is made up of 14 amino acids. From germline, CDR1 is SGHTA and CDR2 FQGNSA. V was trimmed by 1 base and J by 2 bases, leaving 5 bases between them. The record originates from a study of T cell responses to AZD1222 COVID-19 vaccine. Study conclusions and caveats: Unmutated variant regions are reportedly the target of nearly half of TCRs that are spike-specific. The sample set comprised mostly white British donors with more females, and clonal diversity was possibly underestimated.

Here immunoSEQ multiplex PCR was the method, and the copy in TCRdb shows in-frame clones only, minus some. The table shows fewer than 200,000 clones, with approximately 90% occurring only once. This chain connects TRBV7-2 to TRBJ2-2; no firm D call. The starting material was peripheral blood, obtained 28 days after the second AZD1222 dose. This clonotype was obtained from an adult who received the AZD1222 COVID-19 vaccine. The DNA for the CDR3 is TGTGCCAGCAGCTTAGGATTTAACACCGGGGAGCTGTTTTTT. Translated: CASSLGFNTGELFF. Based on the CDR3 plus reference TRBV7-2 and TRBJ2-2, the full variable domain is GAGVSQSPSNKVTEKGKDVELRCDPISGHTALYWYRQSLGQGLEFLIYFQGNSAPDKSGLPSDRFSAERTGGSVSTLTIQRTQQEDSAVYLCASSLGFNTGELFFGEGSRLTVL.